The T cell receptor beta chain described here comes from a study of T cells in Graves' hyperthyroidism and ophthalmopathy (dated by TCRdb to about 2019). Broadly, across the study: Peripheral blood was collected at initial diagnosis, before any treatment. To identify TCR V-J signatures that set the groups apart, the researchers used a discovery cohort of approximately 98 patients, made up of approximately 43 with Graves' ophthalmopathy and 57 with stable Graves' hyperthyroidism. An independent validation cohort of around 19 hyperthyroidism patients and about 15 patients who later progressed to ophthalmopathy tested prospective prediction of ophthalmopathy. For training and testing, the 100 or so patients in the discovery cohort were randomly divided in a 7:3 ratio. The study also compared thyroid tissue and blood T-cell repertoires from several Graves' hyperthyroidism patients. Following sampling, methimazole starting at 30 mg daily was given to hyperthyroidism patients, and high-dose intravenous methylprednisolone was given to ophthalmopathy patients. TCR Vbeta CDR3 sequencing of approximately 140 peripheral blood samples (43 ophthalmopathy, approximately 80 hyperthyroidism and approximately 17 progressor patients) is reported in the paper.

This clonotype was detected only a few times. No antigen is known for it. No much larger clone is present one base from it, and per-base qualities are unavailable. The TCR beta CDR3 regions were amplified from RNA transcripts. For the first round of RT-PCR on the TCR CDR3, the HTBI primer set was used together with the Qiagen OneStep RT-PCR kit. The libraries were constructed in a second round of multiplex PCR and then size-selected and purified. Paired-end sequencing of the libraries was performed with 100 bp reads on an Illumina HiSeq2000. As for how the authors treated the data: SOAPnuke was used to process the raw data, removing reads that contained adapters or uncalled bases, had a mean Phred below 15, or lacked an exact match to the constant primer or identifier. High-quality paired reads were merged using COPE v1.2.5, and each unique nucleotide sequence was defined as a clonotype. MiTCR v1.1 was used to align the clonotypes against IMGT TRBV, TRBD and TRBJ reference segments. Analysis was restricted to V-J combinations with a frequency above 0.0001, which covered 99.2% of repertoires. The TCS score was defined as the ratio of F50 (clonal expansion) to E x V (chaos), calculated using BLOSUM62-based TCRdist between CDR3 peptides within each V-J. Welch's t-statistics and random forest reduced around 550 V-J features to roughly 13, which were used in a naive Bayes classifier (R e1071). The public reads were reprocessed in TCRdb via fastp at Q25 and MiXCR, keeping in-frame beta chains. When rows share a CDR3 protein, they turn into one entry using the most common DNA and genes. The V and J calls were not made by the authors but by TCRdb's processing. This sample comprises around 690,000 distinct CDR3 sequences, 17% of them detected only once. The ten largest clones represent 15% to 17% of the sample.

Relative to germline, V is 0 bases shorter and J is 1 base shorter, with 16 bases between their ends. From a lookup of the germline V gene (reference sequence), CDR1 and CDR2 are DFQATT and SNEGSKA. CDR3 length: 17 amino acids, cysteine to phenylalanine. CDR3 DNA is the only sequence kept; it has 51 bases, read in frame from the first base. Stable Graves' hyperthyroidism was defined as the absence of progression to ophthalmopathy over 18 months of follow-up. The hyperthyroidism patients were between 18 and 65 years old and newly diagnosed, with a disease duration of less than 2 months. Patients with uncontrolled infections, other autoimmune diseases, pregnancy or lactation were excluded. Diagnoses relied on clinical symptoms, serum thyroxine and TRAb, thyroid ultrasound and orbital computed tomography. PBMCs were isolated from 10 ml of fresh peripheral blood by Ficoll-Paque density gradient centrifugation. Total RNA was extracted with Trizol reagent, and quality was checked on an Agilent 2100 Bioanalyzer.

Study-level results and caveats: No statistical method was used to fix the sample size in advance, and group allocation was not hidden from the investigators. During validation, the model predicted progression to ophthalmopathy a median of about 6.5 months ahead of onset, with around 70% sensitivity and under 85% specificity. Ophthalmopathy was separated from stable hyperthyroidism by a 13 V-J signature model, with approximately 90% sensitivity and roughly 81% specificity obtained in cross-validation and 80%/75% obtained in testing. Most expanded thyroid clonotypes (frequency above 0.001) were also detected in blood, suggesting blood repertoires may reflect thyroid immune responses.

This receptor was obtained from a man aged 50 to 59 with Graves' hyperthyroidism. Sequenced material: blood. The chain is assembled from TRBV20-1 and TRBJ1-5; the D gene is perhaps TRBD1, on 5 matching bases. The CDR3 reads CSARDPTRQTSNQPQHF. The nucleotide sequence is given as TGCAGTGCTAGAGATCCGACCCGACAGACCAGCAATCAGCCCCAGCATTTT.